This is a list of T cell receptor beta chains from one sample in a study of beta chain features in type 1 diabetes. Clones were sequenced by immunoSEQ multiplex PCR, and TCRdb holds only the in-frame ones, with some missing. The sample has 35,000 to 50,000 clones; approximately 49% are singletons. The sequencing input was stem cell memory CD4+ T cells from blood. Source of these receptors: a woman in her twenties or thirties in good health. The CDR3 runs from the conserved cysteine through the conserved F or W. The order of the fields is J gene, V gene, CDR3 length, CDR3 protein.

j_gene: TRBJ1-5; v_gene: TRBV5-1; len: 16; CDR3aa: CASSLEPRDSRQPQHF
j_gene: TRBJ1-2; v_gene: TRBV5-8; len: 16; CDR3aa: CASSVSGTANLYGYTF
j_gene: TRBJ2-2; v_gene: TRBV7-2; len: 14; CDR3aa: CASSPPGYTGELFF
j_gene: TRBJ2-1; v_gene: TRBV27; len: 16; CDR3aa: CASSSQSGNSYNEQFF
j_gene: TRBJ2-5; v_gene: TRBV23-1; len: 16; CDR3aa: CASSQQWTSGLETQYF
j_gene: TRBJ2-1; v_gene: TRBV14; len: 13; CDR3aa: CASSLAAYNEQFF
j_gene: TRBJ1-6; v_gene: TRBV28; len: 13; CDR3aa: CASSHDTNSPLHF
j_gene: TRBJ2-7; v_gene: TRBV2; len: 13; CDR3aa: CASRRKGGYEQYF
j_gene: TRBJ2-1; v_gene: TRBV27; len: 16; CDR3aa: CASNLRGRRPYNEQFF
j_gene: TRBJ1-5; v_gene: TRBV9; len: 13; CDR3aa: CASSGAGGLTQHF
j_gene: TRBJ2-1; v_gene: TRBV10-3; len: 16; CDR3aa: CAISESGGYSNNEQFF
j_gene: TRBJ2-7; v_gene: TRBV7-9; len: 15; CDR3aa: CASLSPGGEGYEQYF
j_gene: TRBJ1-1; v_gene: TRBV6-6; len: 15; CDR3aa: CASSFLTGSDTEAFF
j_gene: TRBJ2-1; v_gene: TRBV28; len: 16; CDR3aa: CASSFEGVYFYNEQFF
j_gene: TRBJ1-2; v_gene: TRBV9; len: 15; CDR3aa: CASSVQDTAGIGYTF
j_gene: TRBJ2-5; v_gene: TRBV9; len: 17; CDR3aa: CASSVGGQFHIPGAQYF
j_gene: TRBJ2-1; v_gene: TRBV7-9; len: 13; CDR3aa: CASSQGSYNEQFF
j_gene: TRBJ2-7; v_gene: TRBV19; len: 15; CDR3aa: CASSTTSAPAYEQYF
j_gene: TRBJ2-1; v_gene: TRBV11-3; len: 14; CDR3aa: CASRADSTYNEQFF
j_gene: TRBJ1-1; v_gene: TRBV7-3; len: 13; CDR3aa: CASSSQMNTEAFF
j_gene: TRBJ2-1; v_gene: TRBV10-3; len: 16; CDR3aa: CAISVPEGGPYNEQFF
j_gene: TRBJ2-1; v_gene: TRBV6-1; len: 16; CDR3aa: CASSEDVGLPYNEQFF
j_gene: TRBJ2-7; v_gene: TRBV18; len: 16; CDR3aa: CASSLDRTHRNYEQYF
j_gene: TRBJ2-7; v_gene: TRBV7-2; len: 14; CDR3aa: CASSLKRGAYEQYF
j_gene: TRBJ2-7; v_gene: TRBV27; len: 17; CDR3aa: CASSHIFPGQERYEQYF
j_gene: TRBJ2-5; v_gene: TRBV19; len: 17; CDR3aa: CASSARTSGRIGETQYF
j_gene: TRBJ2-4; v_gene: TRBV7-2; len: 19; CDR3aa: CASSFSRLAGGLAKNIQYF
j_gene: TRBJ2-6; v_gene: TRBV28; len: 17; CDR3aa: CASSLLLADSGANVLTF
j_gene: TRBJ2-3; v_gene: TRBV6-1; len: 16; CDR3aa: CASSAGLAGASDTQYF
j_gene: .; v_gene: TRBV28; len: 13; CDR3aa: CASSFSQDYEQYF
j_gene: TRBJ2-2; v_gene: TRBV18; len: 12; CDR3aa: CASSLLTGELFF
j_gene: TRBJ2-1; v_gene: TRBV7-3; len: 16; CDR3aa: CASSLYRDSSYNEQFF
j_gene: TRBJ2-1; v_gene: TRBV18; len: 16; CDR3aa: CASSPQAGSSYNEQFF
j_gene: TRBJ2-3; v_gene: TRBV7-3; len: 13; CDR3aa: CASSIDSIDTQYF
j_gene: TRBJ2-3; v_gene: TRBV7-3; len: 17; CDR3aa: CASSIPRASGSGDTQYF
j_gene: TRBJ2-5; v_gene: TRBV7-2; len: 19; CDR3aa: CASSPHPGLAGGRTQTQYF
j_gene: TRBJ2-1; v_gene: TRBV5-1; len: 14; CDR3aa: CASSFLGVDNEQFF
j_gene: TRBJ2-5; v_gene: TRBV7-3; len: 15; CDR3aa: CASSLTAGGTETQYF
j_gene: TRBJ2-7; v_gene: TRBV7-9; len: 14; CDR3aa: CASGYGQGAYEQYF
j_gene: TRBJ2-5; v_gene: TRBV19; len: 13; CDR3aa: CASSTGGQETQYF
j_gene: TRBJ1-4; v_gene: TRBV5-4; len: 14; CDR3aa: CASSLRDRDEKLFF
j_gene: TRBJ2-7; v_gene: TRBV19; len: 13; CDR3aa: CASSIGLVSEQYF
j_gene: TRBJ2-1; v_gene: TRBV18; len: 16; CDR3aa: CASSPYGQGSYNEQFF
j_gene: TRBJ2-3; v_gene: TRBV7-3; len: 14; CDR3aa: CASSLPSRTDTQYF
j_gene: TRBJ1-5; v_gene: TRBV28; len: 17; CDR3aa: CASSLLSQGDGNQPQHF
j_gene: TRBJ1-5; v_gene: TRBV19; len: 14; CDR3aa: CASSTTARNQPQHF
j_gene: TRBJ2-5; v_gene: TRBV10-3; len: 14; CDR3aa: CAISESSGQETQYF
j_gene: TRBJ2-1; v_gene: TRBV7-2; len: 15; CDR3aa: CASSIRTSGRNEQFF
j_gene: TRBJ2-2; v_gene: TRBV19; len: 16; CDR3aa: CASHLRASGRGGELFF
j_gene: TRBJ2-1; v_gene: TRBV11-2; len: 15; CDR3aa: CASSLGSVAPNEQFF
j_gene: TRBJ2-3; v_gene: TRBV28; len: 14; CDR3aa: CASSLPGETDTQYF
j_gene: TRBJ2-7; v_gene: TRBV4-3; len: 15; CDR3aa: CASSPSTGTYYEQYF
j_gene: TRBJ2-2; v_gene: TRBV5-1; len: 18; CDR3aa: CASRAGTSGSSGTGELFF
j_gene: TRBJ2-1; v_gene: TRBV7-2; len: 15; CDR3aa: CASSFTSGQNNEQFF
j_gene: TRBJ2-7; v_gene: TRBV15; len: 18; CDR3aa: CATSRDQMTSWRFYEQYF
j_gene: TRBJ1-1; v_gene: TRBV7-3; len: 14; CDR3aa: CASSLGPGGTEAFF
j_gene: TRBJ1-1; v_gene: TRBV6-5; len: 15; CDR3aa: CASSYSNAQNTEAFF
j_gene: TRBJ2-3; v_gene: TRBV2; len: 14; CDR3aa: CASSEGTGTDTQYF
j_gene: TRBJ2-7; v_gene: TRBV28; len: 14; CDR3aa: CASSLGTSGTKQYF